One sample yielded the 16 T cell receptor beta chains listed below, sequenced in a study of beta chain features in type 1 diabetes. Reverse transcribing all isolated RNA meant expressed TCRB transcripts were sequenced. Profiled with immunoSEQ multiplex PCR; TCRdb holds only in-frame clones, not every one. The sample includes 150,000 to 200,000 clones, 63% of them seen just once. Findings and limits, study-wide: Among patients with Type 1 diabetes, TCRB CDR3s were moderately but significantly shorter in every one of the four CD4+ subsets.

Their antigen targets remain unknown. The sequenced sample was naive CD4+ T cells from blood. All receptors come from a man younger than 45 with type 1 diabetes.

This clone appeared a few times. J is TRBJ2-1 and V is TRBV29-1; maybe TRBD1 (6 bases). Germline-derived CDR1 and CDR2 are SQVTM and ANQGSEA. The CDR3 covers 13 residues. Between the trimmed V and J ends, which lost 6 bases and 4 bases, there was a span of 13 bases. CDR3 bases: TGCAGCGTAGCCGAGACAGGTTACAATGAGCAGTTCTTC. Protein product: CSVAETGYNEQFF.

The chain has TRBV7-6 and TRBJ1-4, with D unresolved. Looked up from germline, CDR1 is SGHVS and CDR2 is FNYEAQ. V was cut by 5 bases and J by 2 bases, with 6 bases left in between. The CDR3 contains 13 residues. Written as DNA, the CDR3 is TGTGCCAGCAGCAGTGGTACTAATGAAAAACTGTTTTTT. This gives the protein CASSSGTNEKLFF.

This clone appeared a few times. The chain has TRBV9 and TRBJ2-3; maybe TRBD2 (5 bases). The V gene's germline CDR1 is SGDLS and CDR2 YYNGEE. The ends were cut back, 3 bases at V and 7 bases at J, with 15 bases in the middle. CDR3 length: 14 amino acids. The CDR3 coding sequence is TGTGCCAGCAGCGCGACTACGGCTCCTCATACGCAGTATTTT. This gives the protein CASSATTAPHTQYF.

The chain links TRBV29-1 to TRBJ2-5; TRBD1 might be the D (5 bases). CDR3 length equals 10 residues. Germline lookup yields CDR1 SQVTM and CDR2 ANQGSEA. Trimming cost V 3 bases and J 9 bases, with 8 bases left between them. CDR3 sequence: CSVDLRAQYF. The CDR3 DNA is TGCAGCGTTGACCTCAGGGCCCAGTACTTC.

This clone was counted between two and nine times. This sequence joins TRBV5-1 and TRBJ2-7, with D perhaps TRBD1 or TRBD2 (5 bases each). CDR3 size: 16 residues. Deletions cut 9 bases from V and 4 bases from J, with 26 bases between. Per the germline V gene, CDR1 is SGHRS and CDR2 is YFSETQ. The DNA for the CDR3 is TGCGCCACCAGGATAACACCCGGGACGGAAATTTACGAGCAGTACTTC. As protein: CATRITPGTEIYEQYF.

The CDR3 nucleotides are TGTGCCAGCAGCTCCCCGACAGGAAACCTCGGGGAGCAGTACTTC. Its translation: CASSSPTGNLGEQYF. This chain links TRBV11-2 with TRBJ2-7; D possibly corresponds to TRBD1 (6 bases). The CDR3 has 15 amino acids. Trimming shortened V by 4 bases and J by 7 bases, and 20 bases separated the two germline ends. From germline, CDR1 is SGHAT and CDR2 FQNNGV.

This chain uses TRBV29-1 with TRBJ1-1; 11 positions match TRBD1. The trim removed 8 bases at V and 6 bases at J, leaving 17 bases unmatched. The CDR3 is 16 residues long. Germline CDR1 reads SQVTM; CDR2 reads ANQGSEA. CDR3 loop: CSIPRLGTGGFAEAFF. In nucleotides, the CDR3 is TGCAGCATACCAAGGTTGGGGACAGGGGGTTTCGCTGAAGCTTTCTTT.

The chain couples TRBV2 to TRBJ1-1; 7 bases align to TRBD1. CDR1 is SNHLY and CDR2 is FYNNEI in the germline V gene. The CDR3 length is 14 residues. V gave up 2 bases and J gave up 6 bases; unmatched junction bases: 6. The CDR3 sequence: CASSERRGSAEAFF. The DNA of the CDR3 is TGTGCCAGCAGTGAACGCAGGGGGTCCGCTGAAGCTTTCTTT. Based on the CDR3 plus reference TRBV2 and TRBJ1-1, the full variable domain is EPEVTQTPSHQVTQMGQEVILRCVPISNHLYFYWYRQILGQKVEFLVSFYNNEISEKSEIFDDQFSVERPDGSNFTLKIRSTKLEDSAMYFCASSERRGSAEAFFGQGTRLTVV.

The V call is TRBV30, the J call TRBJ1-6; D remains ambiguous. The V gene lost 6 bases and the J gene lost 9 bases, with 9 bases spanning the gap. This CDR3 is 11 amino acids long. Germline CDR1 and CDR2: GTSNPN and SVGIG (reference sequence). CDR3 DNA: TGTGCCTGCACGGGCGGTTCACCCCTCCACTTT. Protein: CACTGGSPLHF.

The chain has TRBV7-2 and TRBJ1-5; D is perhaps TRBD1 (5 bases). The CDR3 has 14 amino acids. V lost 5 bases, J lost 2 bases, and 10 bases lay in between. The V gene's germline CDR1 is SGHTA and CDR2 FQGNSA. The CDR3 loop is CASSIGGGNQPQHF. The CDR3 nucleotides are TGTGCCAGCAGCATCGGGGGTGGCAATCAGCCCCAGCATTTT.

The chain couples TRBV11-3 to TRBJ2-7; D may be TRBD1 or TRBD2 (5 bases each). Germline CDR1 is SGHNT and CDR2 is YENEEA. The CDR3 consists of 15 residues. Trimming pared 2 bases from V and 1 base from J, leaving 12 bases between. The CDR3 loop is CASSLMGDGSYEQYF. For the CDR3, the DNA is TGTGCCAGCAGCTTAATGGGGGACGGTTCCTACGAGCAGTACTTC.

CDR3 sequence: CASSADRGVTEAFF. The CDR3 DNA is TGTGCCAGCAGCGCCGACAGGGGGGTCACTGAAGCTTTCTTT. The chain carries TRBV7-9 and TRBJ1-1, with 9 bases identical to TRBD1. Trimming took 5 bases from V and 4 from J; bases not matched to a gene: 5. This CDR3 has 14 residues. Germline lookup yields CDR1 SEHNR and CDR2 FQNEAQ (reference sequence).

This clone has a single count. The chain couples TRBV9 to TRBJ2-3; D is unresolved. The CDR3 is 14 amino acids. V lost 0 bases and J 2 bases, leaving 7 bases between the germline ends. CDR1 is SGDLS, CDR2 YYNGEE, per germline. The DNA for the CDR3 is TGTGCCAGCAGCGTAGCTATCGTCACAGATACGCAGTATTTT. Translated: CASSVAIVTDTQYF.

This clone showed up just once. The V gene is TRBV7-2, the J gene TRBJ1-1; D remains unclear. Looked up from germline, CDR1 is SGHTA and CDR2 is FQGNSA. The ends were cut back, 5 bases at V and 4 bases at J, with 11 bases in the middle. There are 13 residues in the CDR3. CDR3 region: CASSQTQSTEAFF. CDR3 DNA: TGTGCCAGCAGCCAGACCCAAAGCACTGAAGCTTTCTTT.

The chain couples TRBV20-1 to TRBJ2-3; no clear D gene. Germline V gene sequence: CDR1 DFQATT, CDR2 SNEGSKA (reference sequence). V lost 6 bases and J 2 bases, leaving 6 bases between the germline ends. The CDR3 spans 11 residues. CDR3 amino acids: CSACPTDTQYF. In DNA form, the CDR3 reads TGCAGTGCCTGTCCCACAGATACGCAGTATTTT.

V and J are TRBV4-3 and TRBJ2-7; no definite D call. CDR1 LGHNA and CDR2 YSLEER come from the germline V gene. V shed 1 base and J shed 0 bases, with 7 bases lying between them. This CDR3 has 14 residues. CDR3 DNA: TGCGCCAGCAGCCAAGTCGCTAGCTCCTACGAGCAGTACTTC. This gives the protein CASSQVASSYEQYF.